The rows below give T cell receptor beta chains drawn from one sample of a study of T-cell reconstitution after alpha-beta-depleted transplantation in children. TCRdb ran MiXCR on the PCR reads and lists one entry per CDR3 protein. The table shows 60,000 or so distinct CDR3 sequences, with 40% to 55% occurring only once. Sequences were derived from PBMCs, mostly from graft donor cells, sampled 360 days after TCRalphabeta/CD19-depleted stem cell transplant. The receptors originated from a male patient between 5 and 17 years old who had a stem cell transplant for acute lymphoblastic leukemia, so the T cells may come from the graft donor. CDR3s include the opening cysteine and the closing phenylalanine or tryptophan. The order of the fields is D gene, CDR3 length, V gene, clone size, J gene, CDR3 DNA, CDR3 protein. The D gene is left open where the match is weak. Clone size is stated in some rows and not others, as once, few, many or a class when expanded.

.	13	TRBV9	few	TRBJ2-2	TGTGCCAGCAGTGAGGGGGGCACCGGGGAGCTGTTTTTT	CASSEGGTGELFF
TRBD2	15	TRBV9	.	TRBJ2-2	TGTGCCAGCGGCCCACGGGGGGGTGGCACCGGGGAGCTGTTTTTT	CASGPRGGGTGELFF
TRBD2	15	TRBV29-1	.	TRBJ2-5	TGCAGCGTCCTACGAATAGCGGGAACGCAAGAGACCCAGTACTTC	CSVLRIAGTQETQYF
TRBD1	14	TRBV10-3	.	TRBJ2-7	TGTGCCATCAATGAGAGGACAGGGGCCTACGAGCAGTACTTC	CAINERTGAYEQYF
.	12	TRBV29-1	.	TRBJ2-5	TGCAGCGTTGGTAATGGTCGGGAGACCCAGTACTTC	CSVGNGRETQYF
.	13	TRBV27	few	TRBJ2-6	TGTGCCAGCAGTTTCTCTGGGGCCAACGTCCTGACTTTC	CASSFSGANVLTF
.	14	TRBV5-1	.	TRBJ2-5	TGCGCCAGCAACCCGGGGACTTCCCAAGAGACCCAGTACTTC	CASNPGTSQETQYF
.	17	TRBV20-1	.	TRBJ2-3	TGCAGTGCTAGAGGGCTTACCGTTAGGGGGGGCACAGATACGCAGTATTTT	CSARGLTVRGGTDTQYF
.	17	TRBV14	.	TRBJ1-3	TGTGCCAGCAGCCATCGGAAGGGGCCAACATCTGGAAACACCATATATTTT	CASSHRKGPTSGNTIYF
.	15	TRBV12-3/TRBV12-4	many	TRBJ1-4	TGTGCCAGCAGCCCCTCCCGAAGGGCTAATGAAAAACTGTTTTTT	CASSPSRRANEKLFF
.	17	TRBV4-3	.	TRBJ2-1	TGCGCCAGCAGCCAAGATTGGGGGTCTAGCCCCGTCAATGAGCAGTTCTTC	CASSQDWGSSPVNEQFF
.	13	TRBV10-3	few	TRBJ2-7	TGTGCCATCGGGCCCCCAGCTCCTGGGGAGCAGTACTTC	CAIGPPAPGEQYF
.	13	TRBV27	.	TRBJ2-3	TGTGCCAGCAGTCCACCTTACACAGATACGCAGTATTTT	CASSPPYTDTQYF
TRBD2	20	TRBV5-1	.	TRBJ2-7	TGCGCCAGCAGCCCCCCTTCGCCTATAACTCTAGCGGGAGCCTTCTACGAGCAGTACTTC	CASSPPSPITLAGAFYEQYF
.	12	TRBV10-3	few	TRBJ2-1	TGTGCCCTCGGTGGAGTTAACAATGAGCAGTTCTTC	CALGGVNNEQFF
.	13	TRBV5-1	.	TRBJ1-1	TGCGCCAGCAGCCTTGGTATGCCTACTGAAGCTTTCTTT	CASSLGMPTEAFF
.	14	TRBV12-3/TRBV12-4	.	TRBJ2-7	TGTGCCAGCAGTTTATCGGGGGCCTCCTACGAGCAGTACTTC	CASSLSGASYEQYF
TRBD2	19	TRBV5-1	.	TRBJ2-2	TGCGCCAGCAGCTTGCCCCGGACTAGCGGGAGCCAGAACACCGGGGAGCTGTTTTTT	CASSLPRTSGSQNTGELFF
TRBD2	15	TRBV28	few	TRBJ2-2	TGTGCCATCTCTCCGGGACTAGCCCGGGTCCGGGAGCTGTTTTTT	CAISPGLARVRELFF
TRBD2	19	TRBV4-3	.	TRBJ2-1	TGCGCCAGCAGCCAAGTTATCGGTAGCGGGGGCCTTTCCTACAATGAGCAGTTCTTC	CASSQVIGSGGLSYNEQFF
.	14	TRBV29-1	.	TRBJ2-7	TGCAGCGTTGAAGGGGGACGGGTAGGTTCCGAGCAGTACTTC	CSVEGGRVGSEQYF
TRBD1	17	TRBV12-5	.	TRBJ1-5	TGTGCTAGTGGTTCTTCCGGGACAGGGAAATGGAATCAGCCCCAGCATTTT	CASGSSGTGKWNQPQHF
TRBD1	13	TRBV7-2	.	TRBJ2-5	TGTGCCAGCAGGGGACAGCTCCAAGAGACCCAGTACTTC	CASRGQLQETQYF
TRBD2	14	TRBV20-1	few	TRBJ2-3	TGCAGTGCAACTGGACTAGCGGGAGGTGGTACGCAGTATTTT	CSATGLAGGGTQYF
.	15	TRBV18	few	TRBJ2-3	TGTGCCAGCTCACCAGGACGGGGTTGGACAGATACGCAGTATTTT	CASSPGRGWTDTQYF
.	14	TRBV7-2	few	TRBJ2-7	TGTGCCAGCAGCTCGAGAACAGGGAACTACGAGCAGTACTTC	CASSSRTGNYEQYF
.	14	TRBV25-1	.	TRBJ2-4	TGTGCCAGCAGGGCCACAGGGGGGGGAAACATTCAGTACTTC	CASRATGGGNIQYF
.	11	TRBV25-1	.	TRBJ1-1	TGTGCCAGCTCGAGGGGCACTGAAGCTTTCTTT	CASSRGTEAFF
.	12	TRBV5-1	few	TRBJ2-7	TGCGCCAGCAGCTTGGGCTTGGGGGAGCAGTACTTC	CASSLGLGEQYF
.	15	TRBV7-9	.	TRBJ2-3	TGTGCCAGCAGCAAGGGGGGGCAAGGACTAGATACGCAGTATTTT	CASSKGGQGLDTQYF
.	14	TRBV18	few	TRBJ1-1	TGTGCCAGCTCACCACTGGGTGGAGGGACTGAAGCTTTCTTT	CASSPLGGGTEAFF
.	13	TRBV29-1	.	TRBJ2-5	TGCAGCGTTGTTTGGGGACTCCAAGAGACCCAGTACTTC	CSVVWGLQETQYF
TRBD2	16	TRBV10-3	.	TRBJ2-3	TGTGCCATCAGTGAGTCTCTGCGGGGGGCCGCAGATACGCAGTATTTT	CAISESLRGAADTQYF
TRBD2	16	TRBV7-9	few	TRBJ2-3	TGTGCCAGCAGCTTAGTGGCGGGGGTCGGGGCAGATACGCAGTATTTT	CASSLVAGVGADTQYF
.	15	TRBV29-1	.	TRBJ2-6	TGCAGCGTTGAAGATATTTACTCTGGGGCCAACGTCCTGACTTTC	CSVEDIYSGANVLTF
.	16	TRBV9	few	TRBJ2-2	TGTGCCAGCAGCGTTTCAAGGGAGGCGAACACCGGGGAGCTGTTTTTT	CASSVSREANTGELFF